Listed below are T cell receptor beta chains from one sample, sequenced in a study of blood T cells in healthy people across ages. Each CDR3 protein gets one entry after TCRdb re-called the 5' RACE reads with MiXCR. The sample includes 750,000 to 950,000 distinct CDR3 sequences, 53% of them seen just once. The specimen was blood. The receptors shown here come from a man older than 75 in good health. The conserved cysteine and the conserved F or W are not part of the CDR3 here. Fields, in order: CDR3 protein, V gene, J gene.

cdr3_aa: SARAVTGGGYNEQF; v_call: TRBV20-1; j_call: TRBJ2-1
cdr3_aa: ASSLVNTGEQY; v_call: TRBV7-2; j_call: TRBJ2-7
cdr3_aa: ASSWNELAESYEQY; v_call: TRBV5-1; j_call: TRBJ2-7
cdr3_aa: AIRGSGEQPQH; v_call: TRBV10-3; j_call: TRBJ1-5
cdr3_aa: ASSETSNYGYT; v_call: TRBV2; j_call: TRBJ1-2
cdr3_aa: AIKDRLNYGYT; v_call: TRBV10-3; j_call: TRBJ1-2
cdr3_aa: ATSDRTQGSYYNEQF; v_call: TRBV24-1; j_call: TRBJ2-1
cdr3_aa: ASSHGLRGSSYNEQF; v_call: TRBV4-2; j_call: TRBJ2-1
cdr3_aa: ASSLQGANGANVLT; v_call: TRBV7-3; j_call: TRBJ2-6
cdr3_aa: ASSLDRMGPREQY; v_call: TRBV7-2; j_call: TRBJ2-7
cdr3_aa: ASSPKGATYNSPLH; v_call: TRBV18; j_call: TRBJ1-6
cdr3_aa: ASRPPGTSQYAY; v_call: TRBV6-6; j_call: TRBJ2-3
cdr3_aa: ASSSRGRRDEKLF; v_call: TRBV27; j_call: TRBJ1-4
cdr3_aa: SASERRDYNEQF; v_call: TRBV20-1; j_call: TRBJ2-1
cdr3_aa: ASRDRVGYGYT; v_call: TRBV6-5; j_call: TRBJ1-2
cdr3_aa: SVAGPTGRTGELF; v_call: TRBV29-1; j_call: TRBJ2-2
cdr3_aa: ATSATSGNTGELF; v_call: TRBV24-1; j_call: TRBJ2-2
cdr3_aa: ASRLQGSAYGYT; v_call: TRBV6-5; j_call: TRBJ1-2
cdr3_aa: ASSLLQSYEQY; v_call: TRBV3-1; j_call: TRBJ2-7
cdr3_aa: SAPGVRGSNQPQH; v_call: TRBV20-1; j_call: TRBJ1-5
cdr3_aa: SVPGGGGPNTEAF; v_call: TRBV29-1; j_call: TRBJ1-1
cdr3_aa: SAPQTGGDSEAF; v_call: TRBV20-1; j_call: TRBJ1-1
cdr3_aa: SAPLPGGKNIQY; v_call: TRBV20-1; j_call: TRBJ2-4
cdr3_aa: ASSWNQGAYEQY; v_call: TRBV5-1; j_call: TRBJ2-7
cdr3_aa: ASSYQPRGEQF; v_call: TRBV12-3/TRBV12-4; j_call: TRBJ2-1
cdr3_aa: ASSLLPFGRGRSDEQF; v_call: TRBV7-8; j_call: TRBJ2-1
cdr3_aa: ASSLARAFGTGELF; v_call: TRBV11-2; j_call: TRBJ2-2
cdr3_aa: ASSTAGTVQETQY; v_call: TRBV5-5; j_call: TRBJ2-5
cdr3_aa: ASSRDTYNDEQF; v_call: TRBV2; j_call: TRBJ2-1
cdr3_aa: ASTKRTSGSNEQF; v_call: TRBV2; j_call: TRBJ2-1
cdr3_aa: ASSELGFYEQY; v_call: TRBV2; j_call: TRBJ2-7
cdr3_aa: ASRWRQGDGYT; v_call: TRBV5-1; j_call: TRBJ1-2
cdr3_aa: AISAGRVGEKLF; v_call: TRBV10-3; j_call: TRBJ1-4
cdr3_aa: ASSLYGAHQPQH; v_call: TRBV7-2; j_call: TRBJ1-5
cdr3_aa: SGERAGEQY; v_call: TRBV29-1; j_call: TRBJ2-4
cdr3_aa: SASGGGGRLAGNNEQF; v_call: TRBV20-1; j_call: TRBJ2-1
cdr3_aa: ASRAGPLIAEQY; v_call: TRBV5-1; j_call: TRBJ2-7
cdr3_aa: ASSSTGRGQF; v_call: TRBV5-5; j_call: TRBJ2-1
cdr3_aa: ASSVAPGGTDTQY; v_call: TRBV9; j_call: TRBJ2-3
cdr3_aa: ASTRRGINEQF; v_call: TRBV6-5; j_call: TRBJ2-1
cdr3_aa: ASSLGQGTPYGYT; v_call: TRBV5-1; j_call: TRBJ1-2
cdr3_aa: AWGTGYGYT; v_call: TRBV30; j_call: TRBJ1-2
cdr3_aa: AISESHGPYEQY; v_call: TRBV10-3; j_call: TRBJ2-7
cdr3_aa: ASSHRTDTQY; v_call: TRBV7-9; j_call: TRBJ2-3
cdr3_aa: ASSPIGQENTEAF; v_call: TRBV12-3/TRBV12-4; j_call: TRBJ1-1
cdr3_aa: SASVTGREQY; v_call: TRBV20-1; j_call: .
cdr3_aa: ASTDKRQPQH; v_call: TRBV12-3/TRBV12-4; j_call: TRBJ1-5
cdr3_aa: ALGLRRQSYEQY; v_call: TRBV2; j_call: TRBJ2-7
cdr3_aa: ASSWTSGRADEQY; v_call: TRBV5-1; j_call: TRBJ2-7
cdr3_aa: ASSFYDLFEQY; v_call: TRBV7-2; j_call: TRBJ2-7
cdr3_aa: SASGFSGANVLT; v_call: TRBV20-1; j_call: TRBJ2-6
cdr3_aa: ASGWGTGYEQY; v_call: TRBV12-5; j_call: TRBJ2-7
cdr3_aa: ASSFEQGWYEQY; v_call: TRBV12-3/TRBV12-4; j_call: TRBJ2-7